This T cell receptor beta chain was identified in a study of blood T cell repertoires in COVID-19. In germline, CDR1 is GTSNPN, CDR2 SVGIG (reference sequence). Trimming took 0 bases from V and 4 from J; bases not matched to a gene: 4. The CDR3 totals 14 residues. This table comes from immunoSEQ multiplex PCR, and its TCRdb copy is limited to in-frame clones, with some not included. The sample holds about 220,000 clones, approximately 85% seen once. This TCR was sampled from a man aged 50 to 60 who had recovered from COVID-19. Input material: peripheral blood. The V gene is TRBV30, the J gene TRBJ1-1, with TRBD1 identical over 8 bases. CDR3 residues: CAWSVGRGPTEAFF. CDR3 sequence (DNA): TGTGCCTGGAGTGTCGGCAGGGGGCCCACTGAAGCTTTCTTT.